The next 16 T cell receptor beta chains were all read from a single sample in a study of OX40 agonist ivuxolimab in advanced cancers. Clones were read by immunoSEQ multiplex PCR, and TCRdb kept only the in-frame ones, dropping some. The sample contains under 50,000 clones, about three quarters of which appear only once. The specimen comprised CD4+ or CD8+ T cells sorted from blood, sampled in a trial of the OX40 agonist ivuxolimab. Source of these receptors: an adult with an advanced solid tumor such as melanoma, head and neck, liver or kidney cancer.

This chain joins TRBV7-2 and TRBJ2-7, with 8 bases fitting TRBD2. J lost 2 bases, V lost 2 bases, and 2 bases had no gene match. CDR1 SGHTA and CDR2 FQGNSA come from the germline V gene. The CDR3 extends over 14 amino acids. Written as DNA, the CDR3 is TGTGCCAGCAGCTTAAACGGGGGGGCCTACGAGCAGTACTTC. It specifies CASSLNGGAYEQYF. The whole variable domain, filled in from reference TRBV7-2 and TRBJ2-7, reads GAGVSQSPSNKVTEKGKDVELRCDPISGHTALYWYRQSLGQGLEFLIYFQGNSAPDKSGLPSDRFSAERTGGSVSTLTIQRTQQEDSAVYLCASSLNGGAYEQYFGPGTRLTVT.

The chain employs TRBV5-6 and TRBJ1-6; D remains unclear. This CDR3 comprises 12 residues. The ends were cut back, 0 bases at V and 5 bases at J, with 0 bases in the middle. Germline V gives CDR1 SGHDT, CDR2 YYEEEE. CDR3 in amino acids: CASSLDNSPLHF. The CDR3 DNA reads as TGTGCCAGCAGCTTGGATAATTCACCCCTCCACTTT.

The chain carries TRBV11-2 and TRBJ2-1, with 13 bases lining up with TRBD2. The V gene end was trimmed by 0 bases and the J gene end by 15 bases; junction bases not matched to a gene: 5. From germline, CDR1 is SGHAT and CDR2 FQNNGV. This CDR3 region has 14 residues. The CDR3 coding sequence is TGTGCCAGCAGCTTAGACGGACTAGCGGGAGTCGCGTTCTTC. Translation: CASSLDGLAGVAFF.

CDR3 in amino acids: CASRGTGWGPYEQYF. CDR3 nucleotide sequence: TGTGCCAGCAGAGGGACAGGGTGGGGTCCCTACGAGCAGTACTTC. The chain is built from TRBV11-2 and TRBJ2-7; 9 bases are a match to TRBD1. The CDR3 runs 15 residues. With 6 bases clipped from V and 2 bases from J, the junction kept 8 bases outside the gene matches. Germline CDR1 is SGHAT and CDR2 is FQNNGV.

This chain connects TRBV6-5 to TRBJ2-7; D remains unclear. CDR1 is MNHEY, CDR2 SVGAGI, per germline. CDR3 length equals 16 residues. The V end lost 0 bases, the J end lost 0 bases, and 12 bases lay between the germline ends. Here the CDR3 reads CASSYSRRPSSYEQYF. The CDR3 DNA reads TGTGCCAGCAGTTACTCGAGACGGCCAAGCTCCTACGAGCAGTACTTC.

This sequence joins TRBV11-3 and TRBJ1-1; the D is unclear. Trimming pared 4 bases from V and 2 bases from J, leaving 11 bases between. CDR3 length: 14 amino acids. Germline-derived CDR1 and CDR2 are SGHNT and YENEEA. The CDR3 coding sequence is TGTGCCAGCAGCTCGAGCGGGATTAACACTGAAGCTTTCTTT. Residues: CASSSSGINTEAFF.

The V and J genes are TRBV5-1 and TRBJ2-1; D is unresolved. Trimming removed 8 bases at V and 6 bases at J, with 18 bases between. From germline, CDR1 is SGHRS and CDR2 YFSETQ. The CDR3 extends over 14 amino acids. CDR3 protein: CASIKDRATNEQFF. CDR3 DNA sequence: TGCGCCAGTATCAAGGACCGAGCGACCAATGAGCAGTTCTTC.

The V call is TRBV19, the J call TRBJ2-1; the D gene is possibly TRBD1 (5 bases). The length of the CDR3 is 13 residues. Germline CDR1 reads LNHDA; CDR2 reads SQIVND (reference sequence). Trimming removed 5 bases at V and 6 bases at J, with 11 bases between. CDR3 residues: CASSALGVNEQFF. Written as DNA, the CDR3 is TGTGCCAGTAGTGCCTTAGGGGTCAATGAGCAGTTCTTC. Combining the CDR3 with reference TRBV19 and TRBJ2-1 gives the whole variable domain DGGITQSPKYLFRKEGQNVTLSCEQNLNHDAMYWYRQDPGQGLRLIYYSQIVNDFQKGDIAEGYSVSREKKESFPLTVTSAQKNPTAFYLCASSALGVNEQFFGPGTRLTVL.

The table lists this clone with a count of one. This chain uses TRBV19 with TRBJ1-2, with D possibly matching TRBD1 (5 bases). V shed 7 bases and J shed 3 bases, with 18 bases lying between them. CDR3 length: 15 residues. Germline V gives CDR1 LNHDA, CDR2 SQIVND (reference sequence). CDR3 sequence: CASTPGAGLDYGYTF. DNA for the CDR3: TGTGCCAGTACCCCTGGGGCGGGGCTAGACTATGGCTACACCTTC. The whole variable domain, remainder taken from reference TRBV19 and TRBJ1-2, is DGGITQSPKYLFRKEGQNVTLSCEQNLNHDAMYWYRQDPGQGLRLIYYSQIVNDFQKGDIAEGYSVSREKKESFPLTVTSAQKNPTAFYLCASTPGAGLDYGYTFGSGTRLTVV.

In its sample, this clone was seen a few times. The V call is TRBV10-3, the J call TRBJ1-1; 9 nucleotides match TRBD1. The CDR3 has 14 amino acids. Per germline, CDR1 ENHRY and CDR2 SYGVKD. With 7 bases clipped from V and 1 base from J, the junction kept 4 bases outside the gene matches. CDR3 amino acids: CAINRQGGNTEAFF. DNA of the CDR3: TGTGCCATCAATCGACAGGGGGGGAACACTGAAGCTTTCTTT.

The chain carries TRBV7-2 and TRBJ2-5; 7 bases are shared with TRBD1. J was trimmed by 5 bases and V by 1 base; bases with no gene match: 4. CDR3 size: 14 residues. Germline values: CDR1 SGHTA, CDR2 FQGNSA. Written as DNA, the CDR3 is TGTGCCAGCAGCTTAGAGGGGGCAGGTGAGACCCAGTACTTC. Its protein product is CASSLEGAGETQYF.

This clone was picked up one time. CDR3 sequence (DNA): TGTGCCAGCAGCTCTAACCCAGGTTCTTACGGAAACACCATATATTTT. This codes for CASSSNPGSYGNTIYF. The gene calls are TRBV7-2 and TRBJ1-3, with no clear D. Trimming cost V 4 bases and J 4 bases, with 17 bases left between them. The length of the CDR3 is 16 residues. Germline CDR1 SGHTA, CDR2 FQGNSA. Full variable domain (missing parts from reference TRBV7-2 and TRBJ1-3): GAGVSQSPSNKVTEKGKDVELRCDPISGHTALYWYRQSLGQGLEFLIYFQGNSAPDKSGLPSDRFSAERTGGSVSTLTIQRTQQEDSAVYLCASSSNPGSYGNTIYFGEGSWLTVV.

This clone showed up just a few times. The rearrangement uses TRBV6-5 and TRBJ2-5; D is possibly TRBD2 (6 bases). CDR3 length: 14 amino acids. Germline values: CDR1 MNHEY, CDR2 SVGAGI. The CDR3 DNA is TGTGTCCAACGGCCTAGTGGGAGGCAAGAGACCCAGTACTTC. It specifies CVQRPSGRQETQYF.

The chain employs TRBV7-6 and TRBJ2-6; D gene uncertain. In germline, CDR1 is SGHVS, CDR2 FNYEAQ. The CDR3 has 16 amino acids. V was pared by 5 bases and J by 1 base, with 12 bases between. The CDR3 nucleotides are TGTGCCAGCAGCCGTTTATACTCATCTGGGGCCAACGTCCTGACTTTC. It codes for CASSRLYSSGANVLTF.

This sequence joins TRBV27 and TRBJ1-2; possible D gene TRBD1, 5 bases. There are 13 residues in the CDR3. In germline, CDR1 is MNHEY, CDR2 SMNVEV (reference sequence). V was clipped by 3 bases and J by 7 bases, with 12 bases between them. The CDR3 sequence is CASSLGRDIGYTF. CDR3 nucleotides: TGTGCCAGCAGTTTGGGCAGGGATATTGGCTACACCTTC.

J is TRBJ2-1 and V is TRBV7-7; 8 bases line up with TRBD2. J lost 9 bases, V lost 5 bases, and 15 bases had no gene match. CDR1 is SSHAT and CDR2 is FNYEAQ in the germline V gene (reference sequence). The CDR3 has 16 residues. This CDR3 is CASSLEPGLVLSEQFF. The CDR3 nucleotides are TGTGCCAGCAGCCTTGAACCGGGACTAGTCTTAAGTGAGCAGTTCTTC.